The clone carrying this T cell receptor (beta chain) has just one count. Its cognate antigen is unknown. PCR was performed a second time for roughly 7 to 11 cycles using a sample-barcoded 5' primer and a J-beta primer mix. Using its own MiXCR run on the 5' RACE reads, TCRdb lists one record per CDR3 protein. The table records roughly 1 million distinct CDR3 sequences, approximately 25% of them present only once. The entry originates in a study of blood T cells in healthy people across ages. Broader study findings: Naive T cell percentage by flow cytometry tracked strongly with beta diversity. TCR beta diversity, measured per million T cells, fell in a roughly linear way with age. Diversity was higher, and naive CD4+ cells more numerous, in long-lived donors than in aged donors.

Germline V CDR1 and CDR2: DFQATT, SNEGSKA (reference sequence). The CDR3 is 15 residues long. V lost 3 bases, J lost 4 bases, and 15 bases lay in between. The sample, around 10 milliliters of peripheral blood, was drawn from each donor. The sample was also reused in another study, on T cells of mothers and their children.

This chain uses TRBV20-1 with TRBJ1-4; D is unresolved. Sequenced sample: blood. This TCR derives from a girl aged 2 to 9 in good health. CDR3 DNA: TGCAGTGCTAGGTCCCTGGGAAGTAGTAATGAAAAACTGTTTTTT. Amino acid sequence: CSARSLGSSNEKLFF.